Each of the 32 T cell receptor beta chains below was sequenced from the same sample in a study of blood T cell repertoires in COVID-19. Data came from immunoSEQ multiplex PCR; TCRdb stores just in-frame clones and leaves some out. Of 100,000 to 150,000 clones detected, approximately 89% appear once; the ten largest clones hold approximately 10%. Sequencing was done on a sample of peripheral blood. The source of these receptors is a man aged 45 to 65 with acute or convalescent COVID-19.

The chain joins TRBV7-9 to TRBJ1-5; no definite D call. There are 13 residues in the CDR3. Germline CDR1 reads SEHNR; CDR2 reads FQNEAQ (reference sequence). V was trimmed by 5 bases and J by 3 bases, leaving 8 bases between them. The CDR3 spells CASSRANNQPQHF. The CDR3 DNA is TGTGCCAGCAGCCGAGCCAACAATCAGCCCCAGCATTTT.

The rearrangement links TRBV5-1 to TRBJ2-7; D is perhaps TRBD2 (6 bases). The CDR3 runs 15 residues. Between the trimmed V and J ends, which lost 1 base and 3 bases, there was a span of 14 bases. From germline, CDR1 is SGHRS and CDR2 YFSETQ. CDR3 in DNA: TGCGCCAGCAGCTTGTATGCGGGAACTTACTACGAGCAGTACTTC. Its protein is CASSLYAGTYYEQYF.

CDR3 in DNA: TGCAGCGTTCAAAGGGACTCTCCGAACACTGAAGCTTTCTTT. Translated: CSVQRDSPNTEAFF. The chain couples TRBV29-1 to TRBJ1-1; perhaps TRBD1 as D (5 bases). The CDR3 covers 14 residues. Trimming pared 5 bases from V and 1 base from J, leaving 14 bases between. Germline CDR1 reads SQVTM; CDR2 reads ANQGSEA.

The chain carries TRBV12-3 or TRBV12-4 and TRBJ1-1; D perhaps matches TRBD1 (6 bases). This CDR3 has 12 residues. Trimming took 10 bases from V and 8 from J, leaving 17 bases between them. In nucleotides, the CDR3 is TGTGCCACCCTTCCCCATGGACAGGAAGCTTTCTTT. Protein sequence: CATLPHGQEAFF.

CDR3: CASSPEASNQPQHF. The CDR3 DNA follows: TGTGCCAGCTCACCCGAAGCCAGCAATCAGCCCCAGCATTTT. This rearrangement joins TRBV18 to TRBJ1-5, with D hard to call. Germline CDR1 reads KGHSH; CDR2 reads LQKENI. The ends were cut back, 3 bases at V and 1 base at J, with 7 bases in the middle. The CDR3 runs 14 residues.

This chain uses TRBV24-1 with TRBJ1-3; TRBD1 is a possible D gene (5 bases). Deletions cut 5 bases from V and 9 bases from J, with 13 bases between. The CDR3 loop spans 13 amino acids. Germline V CDR1 and CDR2: KGHDR, SFDVKD. CDR3 DNA: TGTGCCACCAGTGGACAGCCGCGGGGCACCATATATTTT. Amino acid sequence: CATSGQPRGTIYF.

The V gene is TRBV2, the J gene TRBJ1-3; TRBD1 matches 8 bases. The CDR3 runs to 14 residues. Germline V gene data show CDR1 as SNHLY and CDR2 as FYNNEI. V lost 8 bases to trimming and J lost 0 bases; unmatched junction nucleotides: 3. The CDR3 region has the DNA TGTGCCAGCGGGACAGGTCTCTCTGGAAACACCATATATTTT. Translation: CASGTGLSGNTIYF.

The chain uses TRBV5-6 and TRBJ1-2, with D possibly TRBD1 on 6 matching bases. The V gene's germline CDR1 is SGHDT and CDR2 YYEEEE. Trimming cost V 10 bases and J 6 bases, with 19 bases left between them. CDR3 size: 13 residues. The CDR3 reads CAGRRGAEDGYTF. CDR3 coding DNA: TGTGCCGGACGCCGGGGGGCGGAGGATGGCTACACCTTC.

This chain joins TRBV7-8 and TRBJ2-4, with D possibly being TRBD1 (5 bases). Germline CDR1 SGHVS, CDR2 FQNEAQ. The CDR3 consists of 16 residues. Trimming shortened V by 5 bases and J by 7 bases, and 21 bases separated the two germline ends. CDR3 sequence: CASSPRADPYGNIQYF. Written as DNA, the CDR3 is TGTGCCAGCAGCCCCAGGGCAGACCCCTACGGGAACATTCAGTACTTC.

This chain joins TRBV25-1 and TRBJ2-7, with 10 bases lining up with TRBD1. CDR3 size: 15 residues. CDR1 MGHDK and CDR2 SYGVNS come from the germline V gene. With V trimmed by 3 bases and J by 3 bases, 5 bases remained unmatched. This chain's CDR3 is CASSDPTGGSYEQYF. As DNA, the CDR3 is TGTGCCAGCAGTGACCCGACAGGGGGCAGCTACGAGCAGTACTTC.

The rearrangement joins TRBV5-1 to TRBJ2-3; D uncertain. CDR1 and CDR2 (germline): SGHRS, YFSETQ. This CDR3 spans 11 amino acids. V was cut by 8 bases and J by 4 bases, with 8 bases left in between. The DNA of the CDR3 is TGCGCCAGTTCTCAGGCAGATACGCAGTATTTT. It encodes CASSQADTQYF.

The chain couples TRBV10-3 to TRBJ2-1; 10 positions agree with TRBD2. CDR1 is ENHRY, CDR2 SYGVKD, per germline. Unmatched junction bases numbered 12, after V lost 8 bases and J lost 8 bases. The CDR3 loop spans 15 amino acids. This chain's CDR3 is CAISGGLAGEYEQFF. CDR3 sequence (DNA): TGTGCCATCTCAGGCGGGCTAGCGGGAGAGTATGAGCAGTTCTTC.

V gene TRBV7-9 combines with J gene TRBJ1-3, with TRBD1 matching 7 bases. Unmatched junction bases numbered 4, after V lost 6 bases and J lost 2 bases. This CDR3 spans 14 amino acids. Looked up from germline, CDR1 is SEHNR and CDR2 is FQNEAQ (reference sequence). CDR3 residues: CASRSDRTGNTIYF. CDR3 DNA sequence: TGTGCCAGCAGGTCGGACAGGACTGGAAACACCATATATTTT. Full variable domain (missing parts from reference TRBV7-9 and TRBJ1-3): DTGVSQNPRHKITKRGQNVTFRCDPISEHNRLYWYRQTLGQGPEFLTYFQNEAQLEKSRLLSDRFSAERPKGSFSTLEIQRTEQGDSAMYLCASRSDRTGNTIYFGEGSWLTVV.

This sequence joins TRBV29-1 and TRBJ2-7; maybe TRBD2 (6 bases). This CDR3 contains 15 residues. Deletions cut 4 bases from V and 1 base from J, with 17 bases between. Germline V gives CDR1 SQVTM, CDR2 ANQGSEA. The CDR3 region is CSVGPAAGRSYEQYF. Written as DNA, the CDR3 is TGCAGCGTTGGTCCAGCGGCGGGGCGTTCCTACGAGCAGTACTTC.

The CDR3 protein is CASSFGTGPNQPQHF. The CDR3 DNA sequence: TGCGCCAGCAGCTTCGGGACAGGGCCTAATCAGCCCCAGCATTTT. The chain combines TRBV5-1 with TRBJ1-5; 9 positions match TRBD1. Germline V gene data show CDR1 as SGHRS and CDR2 as YFSETQ. The CDR3 has 15 amino acids. J lost 4 bases, V lost 2 bases, and 4 bases had no gene match.

The chain combines TRBV4-1 with TRBJ2-7; TRBD2 matches 8 bases. The CDR3 loop spans 15 amino acids. V dropped 3 bases and J dropped 6; count of bases not matched to a gene: 10. Germline CDR1 reads MGHRA; CDR2 reads YSYEKL. The CDR3 DNA reads TGCGCCAGCAGCCAGGTAATAGCGGGAAAGTCCGAGCAGTACTTC. Its protein is CASSQVIAGKSEQYF.

This clone was observed a few times. The V gene is TRBV10-3, the J gene TRBJ1-2; unclear D gene. Germline CDR1 is ENHRY and CDR2 is SYGVKD. V shed 7 bases and J shed 0 bases, with 12 bases lying between them. The CDR3 consists of 14 residues. The CDR3 sequence is CAIKLEVPNYGYTF. CDR3 nucleotides: TGTGCCATCAAGTTAGAGGTCCCTAACTATGGCTACACCTTC.

The chain joins TRBV18 to TRBJ2-3, with D possibly being TRBD1 (6 bases). Trimming took off 5 bases at V and 4 bases at J, with 19 bases between the two ends. CDR1 KGHSH and CDR2 LQKENI come from the germline V gene. The CDR3 contains 16 residues. CDR3 amino acids: CASSSWTAVGADTQYF. CDR3 sequence (DNA): TGTGCCAGCTCATCATGGACAGCGGTTGGGGCAGATACGCAGTATTTT.

The chain uses TRBV28 and TRBJ1-5, with 8 bases that match TRBD1. The germline CDR1 and CDR2 sequences are MDHEN and SYDVKM. The V gene end was trimmed by 3 bases and the J gene end by 2 bases; junction bases not matched to a gene: 6. The CDR3 loop spans 16 amino acids. The CDR3 sequence: CASSLGSGGGNQPQHF. The CDR3 DNA reads as TGTGCCAGCAGTTTGGGCTCAGGGGGCGGCAATCAGCCCCAGCATTTT.

The rearrangement links TRBV30 to TRBJ1-4, with TRBD1 identical over 8 bases. The CDR3 runs 14 residues. V was clipped by 5 bases and J by 5 bases; unmatched bases: 7. Germline lookup yields CDR1 GTSNPN and CDR2 SVGIG (reference sequence). The CDR3 reads CAWGIQGANEKLFF. CDR3 coding DNA: TGTGCCTGGGGAATTCAGGGGGCAAATGAAAAACTGTTTTTT.

The table lists this clone with a count of one. The gene calls are TRBV10-3 and TRBJ1-2; no definite D call. The CDR3 spans 15 residues. Germline loops: CDR1 ENHRY, CDR2 SYGVKD. The V and J ends lost 6 bases and 7 bases respectively, with 21 bases between them. CDR3 DNA sequence: TGTGCCATCAGAGCAGACAAGGCTCAAACCTCTGGCTACACCTTC. Translated, it gives CAIRADKAQTSGYTF.

The chain has TRBV7-9 and TRBJ1-2; the match to TRBD1 covers 8 bases. V lost 2 bases and J lost 8; bases outside the gene matches: 7. Germline V gives CDR1 SEHNR, CDR2 FQNEAQ (reference sequence). The CDR3 is made up of 14 amino acids. The CDR3, as DNA: TGTGCCAGCAGCTTACCGCAGGGGGCTCAGGGCTACACCTTC. Encoded protein: CASSLPQGAQGYTF. Full variable domain (missing parts from reference TRBV7-9 and TRBJ1-2): DTGVSQNPRHKITKRGQNVTFRCDPISEHNRLYWYRQTLGQGPEFLTYFQNEAQLEKSRLLSDRFSAERPKGSFSTLEIQRTEQGDSAMYLCASSLPQGAQGYTFGSGTRLTVV.

The chain joins TRBV5-1 to TRBJ2-7, with D tentatively TRBD1 (6 bases). V was shortened by 1 base and J by 6 bases, with 8 bases between the two germline ends. Per germline, CDR1 SGHRS and CDR2 YFSETQ. CDR3 length: 12 residues. The CDR3 loop is CASSLLGAEQYF. CDR3 DNA: TGCGCCAGCAGCTTGTTGGGGGCCGAGCAGTACTTC.

The gene calls are TRBV5-6 and TRBJ2-3; 8 nucleotides agree with TRBD2. CDR1 and CDR2 from the germline V gene are SGHDT and YYEEEE. Trimming removed 1 base from V and 2 bases from J; junction bases left unmatched: 6. This CDR3 spans 16 amino acids. The CDR3 DNA follows: TGTGCCAGCAGCTTGTCGCTAGCGGGCTCCACAGATACGCAGTATTTT. Encoded protein: CASSLSLAGSTDTQYF.

The chain joins TRBV6-5 to TRBJ1-2; D unresolved. Trimming took 8 bases from V and 6 from J, leaving 13 bases between them. Germline CDR1 is MNHEY and CDR2 is SVGAGI. The CDR3 length is 12 residues. CDR3 amino acids: CASGEVDHGYTF. The CDR3 region has the DNA TGTGCCAGCGGAGAGGTGGATCATGGCTACACCTTC.

This clone has only one observation. V gene TRBV6-1 combines with J gene TRBJ2-3; TRBD2 matches at 7 bases. The ends lost 2 bases at V and 4 bases at J; junction bases unmatched: 6. This CDR3 has 15 residues. Per germline, CDR1 MNHNS and CDR2 SASEGT. CDR3 nucleotides: TGTGCCAGCAGTGAAATAGATCGGGGGGCAGATACGCAGTATTTT. Residues: CASSEIDRGADTQYF.

The chain links TRBV6-5 to TRBJ2-7, with 7 bases matching TRBD1. Looked up from germline, CDR1 is MNHEY and CDR2 is SVGAGI. The ends lost 6 bases at V and 2 bases at J; junction bases unmatched: 10. The CDR3 is 15 amino acids. CDR3 in DNA: TGTGCCAGCAGGGGACAGCAATATCGGACCTACGAGCAGTACTTC. Translation gives CASRGQQYRTYEQYF.

The chain employs TRBV28 and TRBJ1-1; D remains unclear. The CDR3 runs to 12 residues. The V gene lost 4 bases and the J gene lost 11 bases, with 14 bases spanning the gap. Germline V gene data show CDR1 as MDHEN and CDR2 as SYDVKM. The CDR3 DNA reads as TGTGCCAGCAGTTACCAAGGAATCGGGGCTTTCTTT. Translated, it gives CASSYQGIGAFF.

In DNA, the CDR3 is TGTGCCAGCAGCTTAGACTACCAAGAGACCCAGTACTTC. This sequence encodes CASSLDYQETQYF. V is TRBV7-2 and J is TRBJ2-5; D not certain. The CDR3 is 13 amino acids. Trimming left V 1 base short and J 0 bases short, with 3 bases between. Germline V CDR1 and CDR2: SGHTA, FQGNSA.

The rearrangement uses TRBV7-9 and TRBJ1-5; D is possibly TRBD1 (6 bases). The CDR3 sequence is 14 residues long. CDR1 SEHNR and CDR2 FQNEAQ come from the germline V gene (reference sequence). V shed 3 bases and J shed 6 bases, with 12 bases lying between them. Here the CDR3 reads CASSFTGSGQPQHF. Here the CDR3 DNA reads TGTGCCAGCAGCTTTACAGGGTCGGGTCAGCCCCAGCATTTT.

The chain links TRBV6-5 to TRBJ1-6; unclear D gene. Germline CDR1 is MNHEY and CDR2 is SVGAGI. This CDR3 region has 15 residues. Trimming stripped 7 bases from V and 7 bases from J, with 17 bases between. The CDR3 nucleotides read TGTGCCAGCACCCGGTGGGCCGTCGAAAATTCACCCCTCCACTTT. Protein product: CASTRWAVENSPLHF.

The sample holds a few counts of this clone. This rearrangement joins TRBV6-5 to TRBJ2-1; D is perhaps TRBD2 (6 bases). The CDR3 runs 15 residues. The V gene lost 7 bases and the J gene lost 1 base, with 14 bases spanning the gap. In germline, CDR1 is MNHEY, CDR2 SVGAGI. The CDR3 sequence is CASTGGPGSYNEQFF. DNA of the CDR3: TGTGCCAGCACCGGAGGGCCTGGGTCCTACAATGAGCAGTTCTTC.